Sequencing of this TCR beta chain was carried out in a study of T cells in women clearing cervical HPV infection. This clone ranks as medium-sized in terms of frequency. The read comes to an end 3 residues before the CDR3 does, leaving the germline J gene to fill in the end. This CDR3 is also generated by other DNA sequences in the sample. The CDR3 length is 14 residues. Germline values: CDR1 MNHNS, CDR2 SASEGT. Trimming shortened V by 2 bases and J by 2 bases, and 10 bases separated the two germline ends. The table came from immunoSEQ multiplex PCR; TCRdb's copy has only in-frame clones and leaves some out. Here the sample table reports 20,000 or so clones.

The chain has TRBV6-1 and TRBJ2-7; D call uncertain. The sample was blood buffy coat. This receptor was identified in a woman aged 18 to 69 with a cervical HPV16 infection that either progressed to CIN3+ or cleared (not recorded which). CDR3 sequence reads: CASSETGGTYEQYF. CDR3 bases read: TGTGCCAGCAGTGAAACCGGCGGAACCTACGAG.